This paragraph reports one T cell receptor (beta chain). Its cognate antigen is unknown. This specimen belongs to a study of graft-versus-host responses after intestinal transplantation. Looking at the study overall: Recipients underwent multivisceral, liver-intestinal, or isolated intestinal transplants. All recipients were given anti-thymocyte globulin induction, and tacrolimus and steroids were then administered for roughly three years. Study results and limitations: Across patients carrying graft-donor T cell macrochimerism, allografts held high graft-versus-host to host-versus-graft clonal ratios. Early post-transplant HvG declines tracked with peak circulating GvH clone levels.

Produced via immunoSEQ multiplex PCR; TCRdb's table is partial and in-frame only. The profile covers over 100,000 clones, with about 95% appearing a single time and more than 2.5% taken by the ten largest. The specimen was unstimulated CD8+ T cells sorted from spleen or lymph node cells, collected before intestinal transplant. This clonotype was obtained from a human donor who received an intestinal transplant.

The CDR3 reads CASSLSRGSGHEQYF. CDR3 nucleotides: TGTGCCAGCAGTTTATCACGCGGGAGCGGCCACGAGCAGTACTTC. The V gene is TRBV28, the J gene TRBJ2-7, with 7 bases matching TRBD2. The V and J ends lost 1 base and 5 bases, in that order; junction bases with no gene match: 8. Germline values: CDR1 MDHEN, CDR2 SYDVKM. The CDR3 sequence is 15 residues long.